The 10 T cell receptor beta chains below were found in one sample sequenced in a study of blood T cells in healthy people across ages. A second PCR, run for about 7 to 11 cycles, used a sample-barcoded 5' primer plus a J-beta primer mix. Using its own MiXCR run on the 5' RACE reads, TCRdb lists one record per CDR3 protein. There are hundreds of thousands of distinct CDR3 sequences in the sample; about a fifth occur only once, and 22% lies in the top ten. The sample consisted of blood. These receptors came from a man in his sixties or seventies in good health.

This clonotype was counted only a few times. This rearrangement joins TRBV11-2 to TRBJ1-1; 9 bases are a match to TRBD1. The CDR3 loop spans 13 amino acids. J gave up 8 bases and V 1 base, and 2 bases lay outside the gene matches. The germline gives CDR1 SGHAT, CDR2 FQNNGV. CDR3 bases: TGTGCCAGCAGCTTAGGGGACAGGGTGGAAGCTTTCTTT. Translating it yields CASSLGDRVEAFF.

V gene TRBV30 combines with J gene TRBJ2-7; no firm D call. TRBJ2-1 matches the DNA end more closely, so the J call is doubtful. The CDR3 totals 14 residues. Germline CDR1 is GTSNPN and CDR2 is SVGIG (reference sequence). The CDR3 loop is CAWSQGMAYNEQFF. DNA for the CDR3: TGTGCCTGGAGTCAAGGGATGGCCTACAATGAGCAGTTCTTC.

This clonotype appeared many times. The chain employs TRBV12-3 or TRBV12-4 and TRBJ1-6; tentatively, D is TRBD1 (6 bases). V dropped 1 base and J dropped 5 bases, with 9 bases sitting between them. The CDR3 spans 15 residues. The CDR3 region has the DNA TGTGCCAGCAGTTTAGGGGGGGCGAATAATTCACCCCTCCACTTT. It yields the protein CASSLGGANNSPLHF.

This clonotype was counted a few times. The chain combines TRBV12-3 or TRBV12-4 with TRBJ1-2; D remains ambiguous. V was trimmed by 3 bases and J by 2 bases, leaving 7 bases between them. The CDR3 is made up of 13 amino acids. CDR3 nucleotides: TGTGCCAGCAGTTTTGGCAGCAACTATGGCTACACCTTC. This encodes CASSFGSNYGYTF.

This clonotype showed up many times. The chain uses TRBV7-8 and TRBJ2-3, with TRBD2 matching over 12 bases. The J segment lost 2 bases and the V segment lost 4 bases, leaving 1 base of the junction unmatched. The CDR3 loop spans 15 amino acids. Per germline, CDR1 SGHVS and CDR2 FQNEAQ. The CDR3 DNA follows: TGTGCCAGCAGCTGGACTAGCGGGACCACAGATACGCAGTATTTT. Protein: CASSWTSGTTDTQYF.

This clonotype was seen a handful of times. The V gene is TRBV20-1, the J gene TRBJ1-4, with a possible D match to TRBD1 (6 bases). The CDR3 is made up of 13 amino acids. Germline assignment: CDR1 DFQATT and CDR2 SNEGSKA (reference sequence). With 4 bases removed from V and 6 bases from J, the gap between germline ends came to 12 bases. Written as DNA, the CDR3 is TGCAGTGCTATAGGAGGGGGGGATGAAAAACTGTTTTTT. This gives the protein CSAIGGGDEKLFF.

This clonotype was seen a few times. The chain carries TRBV6-1 and TRBJ1-5, with TRBD1 as a possible D gene (5 bases). This CDR3 has 11 residues. Germline V gene sequence: CDR1 MNHNS, CDR2 SASEGT. With 6 bases removed from V and 10 bases from J, the gap between germline ends came to 10 bases. CDR3: CASSYQGPQHF. The CDR3 DNA reads as TGTGCCAGCAGCTACCAGGGACCCCAGCATTTT.

This clonotype has only a few counts. This sequence joins TRBV10-3 and TRBJ1-4; 8 nucleotides align to TRBD1. Trimming removed 3 bases from V and 2 bases from J; junction bases left unmatched: 8. Germline lookup yields CDR1 ENHRY and CDR2 SYGVKD. This CDR3 has 17 amino acids. The CDR3 nucleotides read TGTGCCATCAGTGACCCGGGACAGGCTGGGACTAATGAAAAACTGTTTTTT. Translation gives CAISDPGQAGTNEKLFF.

About this clonotype itself: A much larger clone lies a single base off, so this may be a read error. V is TRBV20-1 and J is TRBJ2-3, with no clear D. The length of the CDR3 is 15 residues. Per germline, CDR1 DFQATT and CDR2 SNEGSKA (reference sequence). DNA of the CDR3: TGCAGTGCACCCCGGTTAGACCCGAGCCCAGATACGCAGTGTTTT. Translation gives CSAPRLDPSPDTQCF.

This clonotype appeared many times. The CDR3 spells CASRGGFGDTQYF. The DNA of the CDR3 is TGTGCCAGCAGGGGGGGGTTCGGAGATACGCAGTATTTT. The chain has TRBV2 and TRBJ2-3; 7 bases match TRBD2. The CDR3 has 13 residues. V shed 6 bases, J shed 5 bases, and the junction held 5 bases outside the gene matches. CDR1 is SNHLY, CDR2 FYNNEI, per germline. Full variable domain (missing parts from reference TRBV2 and TRBJ2-3): EPEVTQTPSHQVTQMGQEVILRCVPISNHLYFYWYRQILGQKVEFLVSFYNNEISEKSEIFDDQFSVERPDGSNFTLKIRSTKLEDSAMYFCASRGGFGDTQYFGPGTRLTVL.